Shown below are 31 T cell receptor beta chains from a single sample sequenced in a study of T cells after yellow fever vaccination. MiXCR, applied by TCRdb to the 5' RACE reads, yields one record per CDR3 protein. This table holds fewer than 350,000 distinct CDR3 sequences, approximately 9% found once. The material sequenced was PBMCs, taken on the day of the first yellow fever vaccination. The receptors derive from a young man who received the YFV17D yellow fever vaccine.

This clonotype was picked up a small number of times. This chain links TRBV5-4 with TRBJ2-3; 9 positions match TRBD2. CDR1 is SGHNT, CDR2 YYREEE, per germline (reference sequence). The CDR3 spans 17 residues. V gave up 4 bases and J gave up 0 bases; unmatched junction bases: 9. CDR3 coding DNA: TGTGCCAGCAGCCCGATGATAGCGGGGGCTAGCACAGATACGCAGTATTTT. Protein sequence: CASSPMIAGASTDTQYF.

The CDR3 sequence is CASTGQRENTIYF. The CDR3 DNA reads as TGTGCCAGCACGGGCCAGAGGGAAAACACCATATATTTT. The chain carries TRBV2 and TRBJ1-3; D remains unclear. V was shortened by 7 bases and J by 6 bases, with 13 bases between the two germline ends. There are 13 residues in the CDR3. In germline, CDR1 is SNHLY, CDR2 FYNNEI.

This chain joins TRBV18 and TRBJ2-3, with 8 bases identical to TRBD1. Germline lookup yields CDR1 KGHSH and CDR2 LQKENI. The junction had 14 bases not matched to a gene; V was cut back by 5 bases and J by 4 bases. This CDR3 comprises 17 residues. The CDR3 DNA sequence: TGTGCCAGCTCATCTTACTACGGACAGGGCGGAGCAGATACGCAGTATTTT. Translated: CASSSYYGQGGADTQYF.

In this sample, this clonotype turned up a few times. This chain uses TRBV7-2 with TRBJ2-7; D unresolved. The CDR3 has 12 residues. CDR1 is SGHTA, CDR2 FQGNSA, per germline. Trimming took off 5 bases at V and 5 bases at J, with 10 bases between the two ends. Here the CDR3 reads CASSVRDDEQYF. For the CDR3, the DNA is TGTGCCAGCAGCGTCCGAGACGACGAGCAGTACTTC. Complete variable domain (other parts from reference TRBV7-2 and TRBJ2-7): GAGVSQSPSNKVTEKGKDVELRCDPISGHTALYWYRQSLGQGLEFLIYFQGNSAPDKSGLPSDRFSAERTGGSVSTLTIQRTQQEDSAVYLCASSVRDDEQYFGPGTRLTVT.

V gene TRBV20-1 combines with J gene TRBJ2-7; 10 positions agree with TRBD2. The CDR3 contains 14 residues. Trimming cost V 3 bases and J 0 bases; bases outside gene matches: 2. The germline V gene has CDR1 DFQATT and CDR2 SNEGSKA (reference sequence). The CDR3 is CSARGTSASYEQYV. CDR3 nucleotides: TGCAGTGCTAGGGGGACTAGCGCCTCCTACGAGCAGTACGTC.

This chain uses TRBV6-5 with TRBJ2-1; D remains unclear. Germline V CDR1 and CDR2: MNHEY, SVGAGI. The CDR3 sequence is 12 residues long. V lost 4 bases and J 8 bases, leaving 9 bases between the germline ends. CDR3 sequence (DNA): TGTGCCAGCAGTTTAAGGCAGGATGAGCAGTTCTTC. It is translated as CASSLRQDEQFF.

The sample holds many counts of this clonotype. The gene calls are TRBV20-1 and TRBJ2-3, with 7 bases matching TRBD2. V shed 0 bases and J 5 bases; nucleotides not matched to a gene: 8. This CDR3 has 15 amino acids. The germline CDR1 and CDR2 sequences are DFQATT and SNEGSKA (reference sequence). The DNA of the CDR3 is TGCAGTGCTAGAGAGAGGTTGGGAGGGCTAGATACGCAGTATTTT. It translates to CSARERLGGLDTQYF.

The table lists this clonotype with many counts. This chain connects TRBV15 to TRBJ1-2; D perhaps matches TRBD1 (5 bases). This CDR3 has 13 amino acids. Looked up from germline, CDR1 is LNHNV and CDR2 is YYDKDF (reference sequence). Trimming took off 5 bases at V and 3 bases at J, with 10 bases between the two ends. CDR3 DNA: TGTGCCACCAGCGAGGGGTTGGACTATGGCTACACCTTC. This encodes CATSEGLDYGYTF. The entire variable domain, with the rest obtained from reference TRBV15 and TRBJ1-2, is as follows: DAMVIQNPRYQVTQFGKPVTLSCSQTLNHNVMYWYQQKSSQAPKLLFHYYDKDFNNEADTPDNFQSRRPNTSFCFLDIRSPGLGDTAMYLCATSEGLDYGYTFGSGTRLTVV.

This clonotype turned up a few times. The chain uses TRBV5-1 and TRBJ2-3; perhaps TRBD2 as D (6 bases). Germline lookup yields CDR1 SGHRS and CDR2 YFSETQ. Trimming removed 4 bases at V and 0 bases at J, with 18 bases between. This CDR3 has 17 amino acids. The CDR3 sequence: CASSLTPLGGSTDTQYF. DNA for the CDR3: TGCGCCAGCAGCCTTACCCCTCTGGGGGGAAGCACAGATACGCAGTATTTT. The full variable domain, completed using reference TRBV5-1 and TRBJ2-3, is KAGVTQTPRYLIKTRGQQVTLSCSPISGHRSVSWYQQTPGQGLQFLFEYFSETQRNKGNFPGRFSGRQFSNSRSEMNVSTLELGDSALYLCASSLTPLGGSTDTQYFGPGTRLTVL.

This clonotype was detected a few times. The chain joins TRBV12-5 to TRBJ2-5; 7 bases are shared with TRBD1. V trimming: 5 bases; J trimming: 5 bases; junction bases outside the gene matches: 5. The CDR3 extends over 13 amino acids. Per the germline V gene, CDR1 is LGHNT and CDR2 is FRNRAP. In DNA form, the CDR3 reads TGTGCTAGTGGTACAGGGGTCCCGGAGACCCAGTACTTC. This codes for CASGTGVPETQYF.

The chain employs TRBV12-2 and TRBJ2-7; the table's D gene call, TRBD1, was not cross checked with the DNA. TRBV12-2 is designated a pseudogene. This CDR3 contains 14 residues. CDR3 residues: CASRLDDTTGEQYV. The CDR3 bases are TGTGCAAGTCGCTTAGACGACACCACCGGGGAGCAGTACGTC.

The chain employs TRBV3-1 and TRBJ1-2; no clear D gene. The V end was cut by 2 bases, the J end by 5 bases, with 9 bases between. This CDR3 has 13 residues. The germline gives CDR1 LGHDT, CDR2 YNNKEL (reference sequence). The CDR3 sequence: CASSQSEGYGYTF. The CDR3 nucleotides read TGTGCCAGCAGCCAATCGGAAGGTTATGGCTACACCTTC. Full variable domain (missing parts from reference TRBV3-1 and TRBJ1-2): DTAVSQTPKYLVTQMGNDKSIKCEQNLGHDTMYWYKQDSKKFLKIMFSYNNKELIINETVPNRFSPKSPDKAHLNLHINSLELGDSAVYFCASSQSEGYGYTFGSGTRLTVV.

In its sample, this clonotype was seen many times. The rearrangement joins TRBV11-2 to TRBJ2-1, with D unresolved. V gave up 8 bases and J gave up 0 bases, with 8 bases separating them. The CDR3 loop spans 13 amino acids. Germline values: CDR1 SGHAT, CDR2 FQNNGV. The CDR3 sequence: CASAVSSYNEQFF. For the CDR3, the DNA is TGTGCCAGCGCGGTTAGCTCCTACAATGAGCAGTTCTTC. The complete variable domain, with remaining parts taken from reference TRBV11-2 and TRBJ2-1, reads EAGVAQSPRYKIIEKRQSVAFWCNPISGHATLYWYQQILGQGPKLLIQFQNNGVVDDSQLPKDRFSAERLKGVDSTLKIQPAKLEDSAVYLCASAVSSYNEQFFGPGTRLTVL.

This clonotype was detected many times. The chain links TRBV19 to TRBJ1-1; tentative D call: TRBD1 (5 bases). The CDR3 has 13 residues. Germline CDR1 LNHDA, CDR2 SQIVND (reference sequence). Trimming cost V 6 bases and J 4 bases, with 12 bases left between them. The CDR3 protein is CASSLGGFTEAFF. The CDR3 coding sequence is TGTGCCAGTAGCCTCGGGGGATTCACTGAAGCTTTCTTT.

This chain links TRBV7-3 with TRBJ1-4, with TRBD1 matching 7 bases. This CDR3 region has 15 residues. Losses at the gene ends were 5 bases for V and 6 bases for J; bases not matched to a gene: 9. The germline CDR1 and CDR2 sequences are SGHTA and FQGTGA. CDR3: CASSPRQGLHEKLFF. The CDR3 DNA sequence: TGTGCCAGCAGCCCACGACAGGGCCTACATGAAAAACTGTTTTTT.

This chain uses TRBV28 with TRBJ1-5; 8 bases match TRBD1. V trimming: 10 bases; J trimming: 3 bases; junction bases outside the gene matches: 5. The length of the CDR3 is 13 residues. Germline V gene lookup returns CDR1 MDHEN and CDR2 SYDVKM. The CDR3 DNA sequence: TGTGCCACTTTGGACAGGGCCAATCAGCCCCAGCATTTT. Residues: CATLDRANQPQHF. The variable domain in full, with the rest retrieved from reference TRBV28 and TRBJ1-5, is DVKVTQSSRYLVKRTGEKVFLECVQDMDHENMFWYRQDPGLGLRLIYFSYDVKMKEKGDIPEGYSVSREKKERFSLILESASTNQTSMYLCATLDRANQPQHFGDGTRLSIL.

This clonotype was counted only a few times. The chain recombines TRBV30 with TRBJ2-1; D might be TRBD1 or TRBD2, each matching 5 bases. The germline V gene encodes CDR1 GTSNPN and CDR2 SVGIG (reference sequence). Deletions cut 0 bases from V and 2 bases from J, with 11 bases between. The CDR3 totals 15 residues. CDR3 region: CAWSVGTSTYNEQFF. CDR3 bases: TGTGCCTGGAGTGTAGGGACCTCTACCTACAATGAGCAGTTCTTC.

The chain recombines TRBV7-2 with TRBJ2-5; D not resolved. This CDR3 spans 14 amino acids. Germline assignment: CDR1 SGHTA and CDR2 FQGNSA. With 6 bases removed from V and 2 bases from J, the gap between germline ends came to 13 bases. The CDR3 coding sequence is TGTGCCAGCAGGCCTGACACGACACAAGAGACCCAGTACTTC. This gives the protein CASRPDTTQETQYF. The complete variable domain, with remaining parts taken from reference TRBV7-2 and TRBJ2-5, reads GAGVSQSPSNKVTEKGKDVELRCDPISGHTALYWYRQSLGQGLEFLIYFQGNSAPDKSGLPSDRFSAERTGGSVSTLTIQRTQQEDSAVYLCASRPDTTQETQYFGPGTRLLVL.

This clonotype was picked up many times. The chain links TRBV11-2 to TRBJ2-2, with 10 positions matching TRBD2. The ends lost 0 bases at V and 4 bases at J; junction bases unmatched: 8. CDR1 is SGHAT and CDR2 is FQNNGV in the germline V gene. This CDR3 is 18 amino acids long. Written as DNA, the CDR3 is TGTGCCAGCAGCTTAGATACGTCGCTAGCGGGGGTCACCGGGGAGCTGTTTTTT. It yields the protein CASSLDTSLAGVTGELFF.

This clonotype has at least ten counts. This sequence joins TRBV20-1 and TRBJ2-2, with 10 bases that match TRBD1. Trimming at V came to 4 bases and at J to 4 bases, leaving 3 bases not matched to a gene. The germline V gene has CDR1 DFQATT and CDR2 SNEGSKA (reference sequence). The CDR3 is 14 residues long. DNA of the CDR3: TGCAGTGCTATCGACAGGGGGCCCACCGGGGAGCTGTTTTTT. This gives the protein CSAIDRGPTGELFF.

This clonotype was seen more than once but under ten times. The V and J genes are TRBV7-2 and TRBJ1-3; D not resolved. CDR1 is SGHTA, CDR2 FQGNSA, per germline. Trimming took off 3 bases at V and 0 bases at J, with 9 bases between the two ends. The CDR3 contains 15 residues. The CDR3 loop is CASSLDGSSGNTIYF. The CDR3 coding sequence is TGTGCCAGCAGCTTGGACGGCAGCTCTGGAAACACCATATATTTT. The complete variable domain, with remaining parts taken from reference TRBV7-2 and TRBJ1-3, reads GAGVSQSPSNKVTEKGKDVELRCDPISGHTALYWYRQSLGQGLEFLIYFQGNSAPDKSGLPSDRFSAERTGGSVSTLTIQRTQQEDSAVYLCASSLDGSSGNTIYFGEGSWLTVV.

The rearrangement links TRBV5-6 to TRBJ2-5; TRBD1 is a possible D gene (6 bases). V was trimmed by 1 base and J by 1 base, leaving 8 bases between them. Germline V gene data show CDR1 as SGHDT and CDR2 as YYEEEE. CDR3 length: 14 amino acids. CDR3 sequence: CASSLKDSQETQYF. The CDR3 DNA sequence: TGTGCCAGCAGCTTGAAGGACAGCCAAGAGACCCAGTACTTC.

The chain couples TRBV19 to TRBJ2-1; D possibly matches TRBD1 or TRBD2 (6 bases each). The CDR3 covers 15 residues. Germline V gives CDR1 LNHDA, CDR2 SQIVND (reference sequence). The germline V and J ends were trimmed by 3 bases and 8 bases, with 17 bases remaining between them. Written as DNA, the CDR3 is TGTGCCAGTAGTATTTGGGGGGCCGTATTCTATGAGCAGTTCTTC. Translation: CASSIWGAVFYEQFF.

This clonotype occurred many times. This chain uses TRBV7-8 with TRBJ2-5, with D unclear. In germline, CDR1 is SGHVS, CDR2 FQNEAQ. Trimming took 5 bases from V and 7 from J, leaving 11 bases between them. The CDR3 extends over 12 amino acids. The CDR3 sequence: CASSLSWGTQYF. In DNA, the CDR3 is TGTGCCAGCAGCCTAAGTTGGGGGACCCAGTACTTC.

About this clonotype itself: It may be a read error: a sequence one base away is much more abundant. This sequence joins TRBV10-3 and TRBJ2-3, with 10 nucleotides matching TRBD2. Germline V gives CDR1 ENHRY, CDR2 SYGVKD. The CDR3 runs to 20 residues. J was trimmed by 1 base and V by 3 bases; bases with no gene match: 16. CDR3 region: CAISEPPGAGGPWGTDTQYF. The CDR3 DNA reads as TGTGCCATCAGTGAACCCCCCGGAGCGGGGGGGCCGTGGGGCACAGATACGCAGTATTTT.

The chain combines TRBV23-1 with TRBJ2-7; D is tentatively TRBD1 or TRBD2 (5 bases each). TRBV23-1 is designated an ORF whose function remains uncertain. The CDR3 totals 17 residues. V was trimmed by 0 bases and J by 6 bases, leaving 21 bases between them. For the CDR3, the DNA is TGCGCCAGCAGTCAATCGCGCTCGCGAAGGGGAGCTCGCGAGCAGTACGTC. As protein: CASSQSRSRRGAREQYV.

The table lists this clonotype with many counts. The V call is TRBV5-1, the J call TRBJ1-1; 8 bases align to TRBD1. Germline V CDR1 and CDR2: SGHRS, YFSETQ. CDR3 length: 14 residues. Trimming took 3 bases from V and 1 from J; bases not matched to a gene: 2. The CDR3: CASSWDRSNTEAFF. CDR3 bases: TGCGCCAGCAGCTGGGACAGGTCGAACACTGAAGCTTTCTTT. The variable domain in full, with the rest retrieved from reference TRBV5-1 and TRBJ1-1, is KAGVTQTPRYLIKTRGQQVTLSCSPISGHRSVSWYQQTPGQGLQFLFEYFSETQRNKGNFPGRFSGRQFSNSRSEMNVSTLELGDSALYLCASSWDRSNTEAFFGQGTRLTVV.

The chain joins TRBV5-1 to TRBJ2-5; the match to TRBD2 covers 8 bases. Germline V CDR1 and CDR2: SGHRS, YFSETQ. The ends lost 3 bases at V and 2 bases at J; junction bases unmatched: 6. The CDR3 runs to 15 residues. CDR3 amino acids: CASSWGTSGQETQYF. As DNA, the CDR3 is TGCGCCAGCAGCTGGGGCACTAGCGGTCAAGAGACCCAGTACTTC.

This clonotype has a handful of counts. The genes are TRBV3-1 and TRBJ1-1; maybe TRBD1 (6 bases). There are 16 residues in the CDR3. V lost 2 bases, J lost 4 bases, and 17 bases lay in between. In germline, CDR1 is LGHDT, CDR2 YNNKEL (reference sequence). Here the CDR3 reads CASSQSSEGGTTEAFF. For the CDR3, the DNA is TGTGCCAGCAGCCAATCAAGCGAGGGGGGGACCACTGAAGCTTTCTTT. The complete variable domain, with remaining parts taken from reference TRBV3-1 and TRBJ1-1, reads DTAVSQTPKYLVTQMGNDKSIKCEQNLGHDTMYWYKQDSKKFLKIMFSYNNKELIINETVPNRFSPKSPDKAHLNLHINSLELGDSAVYFCASSQSSEGGTTEAFFGQGTRLTVV.

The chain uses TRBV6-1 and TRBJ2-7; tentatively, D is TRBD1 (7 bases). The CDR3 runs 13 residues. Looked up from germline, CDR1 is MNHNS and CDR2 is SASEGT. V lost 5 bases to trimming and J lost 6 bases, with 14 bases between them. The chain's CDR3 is CASSPRQGGEQYV. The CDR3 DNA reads TGTGCCAGCAGTCCGAGACAGGGAGGCGAGCAGTACGTC.

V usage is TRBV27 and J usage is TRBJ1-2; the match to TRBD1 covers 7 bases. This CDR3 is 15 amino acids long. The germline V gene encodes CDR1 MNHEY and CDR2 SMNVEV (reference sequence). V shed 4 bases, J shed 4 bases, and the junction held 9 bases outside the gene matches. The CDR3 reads CASSSGQAYSYGYTF. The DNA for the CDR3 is TGTGCCAGCAGTTCTGGACAGGCTTACTCCTATGGCTACACCTTC.